This TCR beta chain appears in the sequencing data of a study of low-dose radiotherapy and immunotherapy resistance in tumors. For the study at large: Every day for four cycles from cycle 1 day 1, patients took 300 mg of oral aspirin.

In its sample, this clonotype was seen many times. TRAV- and TRBV-specific primers primed first-strand cDNA, covering alpha and beta chains. TCRs were amplified for around 20 PCR cycles with a constant-region primer and V-primer adapter. In vitro transcription amplified isolated mRNA. Using its own MiXCR run on the reads, TCRdb lists one record per CDR3 protein. The sample carries about 60,000 distinct CDR3 sequences, 23% recorded once. The CDR3 spans 19 residues. The junction had 6 bases not matched to a gene; V was cut back by 0 bases and J by 1 base. In germline, CDR1 is MGHRA, CDR2 YSYEKL. Time point given: after trial treatment. Specified treatment: LDRT plus nivolumab, ipilimumab, low-dose cyclophosphamide and aspirin (RACIN trial). Every donor was treated with nivolumab, ipilimumab, aspirin, low-dose cyclophosphamide and also low-dose radiotherapy. Those who qualified had advanced solid tumors (lacking tumor-infiltrating lymphocytes).

The sequence was obtained from a male donor with prostate cancer. The V call is TRBV4-1, the J call TRBJ1-4; 12 nucleotides match TRBD1. Source: PBMCs, taken after low-dose radiotherapy plus immunotherapy. CDR3 loop: CASSQDGTGGPLTNEKLFF. CDR3 bases: TGCGCCAGCAGCCAAGATGGGACAGGGGGCCCGTTAACTAATGAAAAACTGTTTTTT.